The entry below describes one T cell receptor beta chain. Hyperthyroidism, newly diagnosed and lasting under 2 months, affected patients aged 18 to 65. The source of the PBMCs was less than 12 ml of fresh peripheral blood. The entry originates in a study of T cells in Graves' hyperthyroidism and ophthalmopathy. Trimming left V 3 bases short and J 7 bases short, with 11 bases between. Germline V gene lookup returns CDR1 SNHLY and CDR2 FYNNEI. The CDR3 covers 13 residues. Amplified regions were TCR beta CDR3 sequences from RNA transcripts. RT-PCR in the first round (using the HTBI primer set) targeted the TCR CDR3. TCRdb re-derived calls from the multiplex PCR reads in MiXCR, one entry per CDR3 protein. The table has a few hundred thousand distinct CDR3 sequences, around a sixth seen once.

The specimen was blood. This sequence was found in a woman between 18 and 29 years old with Graves' hyperthyroidism that later progressed to Graves' ophthalmopathy. V and J are TRBV2 and TRBJ2-3; D not certain. CDR3 loop: CASSDRKSNTQYF. In DNA form, the CDR3 reads TGTGCCAGCAGTGATCGCAAATCCAATACGCAGTATTTT.